The clone carrying this TCR beta chain turned up a few times. This sample was included in a study of PD-L1 blockade in urothelial cancer. At the level of the study: Blood samples had a median of 141,255 T cells.

The sample's time point: pretreatment peripheral blood. Each PCR received spiked synthetic TCR analog templates. Clones were read by immunoSEQ multiplex PCR, and TCRdb kept only the in-frame ones, dropping some. The sample has tens of thousands of clones; less than 90% are singletons. The CDR3 is 14 residues long. V shed 0 bases, J shed 10 bases, and the junction held 3 bases outside the gene matches. Germline CDR1 reads SGHAT; CDR2 reads FQNNGV. This sample comprised PBMCs, obtained around atezolizumab (anti-PD-L1) treatment. The TCR was taken from a woman in her 70s with urothelial cancer. The chain links TRBV11-2 to TRBJ2-1; 10 positions agree with TRBD1. This CDR3 is CASSLEGQGREQFF. The CDR3 nucleotides read TGTGCCAGCAGCTTAGAGGGACAGGGGAGGGAGCAGTTCTTC.